Below are 29 T cell receptor beta chains sequenced from a single sample in a study of blood T cell repertoires in COVID-19. Libraries were prepared by immunoSEQ multiplex PCR; TCRdb keeps only in-frame clonotypes and omits some of them. The sample has about 160,000 clones, 65% to 85% seen once. The sample was PBMCs or T cells enriched from blood (not recorded which). Receptors originate from a man aged 35-49 years who had recovered from COVID-19.

The J gene is TRBJ1-1, the V gene TRBV25-1, with unresolved D. Germline CDR1 is MGHDK and CDR2 is SYGVNS. The CDR3 runs to 12 residues. Between the trimmed V and J ends, which lost 0 bases and 8 bases, there was a span of 7 bases. The CDR3 loop reads CASSEYPGEAFF. The CDR3 region has the DNA TGTGCCAGCAGTGAATATCCGGGGGAAGCTTTCTTT.

The chain is built from TRBV9 and TRBJ2-1, with D maybe TRBD2 (8 bases). Per the germline V gene, CDR1 is SGDLS and CDR2 is YYNGEE. Trimming pared 5 bases from V and 0 bases from J, leaving 15 bases between. The CDR3 runs to 16 residues. In DNA form, the CDR3 reads TGTGCCAGCAGTCGTAGCGGGGACAGCTCCTACAATGAGCAGTTCTTC. Translation gives CASSRSGDSSYNEQFF.

The table lists this clone with a few counts. The chain uses TRBV7-3 and TRBJ2-3; D might be TRBD2 (5 bases). Trimming left V 4 bases short and J 6 bases short, with 14 bases between. Germline lookup yields CDR1 SGHTA and CDR2 FQGTGA. The CDR3 is 14 residues long. The CDR3: CASSYRLDSDTQYF. CDR3 in DNA: TGTGCCAGCAGCTACCGACTGGACTCGGATACGCAGTATTTT.

J is TRBJ1-2 and V is TRBV24-1; 7 bases align to TRBD1. Germline loops: CDR1 KGHDR, CDR2 SFDVKD. The ends lost 3 bases at V and 6 bases at J; junction bases unmatched: 6. CDR3 length equals 14 residues. For the CDR3, the DNA is TGTGCCACCAGTGATCCCTGGACAGGCGATGGCTACACCTTC. It specifies CATSDPWTGDGYTF.

The CDR3 loop reads CAISFNDRGSETQYF. The CDR3 bases are TGTGCCATCAGTTTTAACGACAGGGGGTCAGAGACCCAGTACTTC. V and J are TRBV10-3 and TRBJ2-5, with 9 nucleotides matching TRBD1. Germline V CDR1 and CDR2: ENHRY, SYGVKD. This CDR3 has 15 amino acids. J lost 4 bases, V lost 5 bases, and 8 bases had no gene match.

The gene calls are TRBV6-1 and TRBJ2-5; D unresolved. V was pared by 3 bases and J by 7 bases, with 9 bases between. Per the germline V gene, CDR1 is MNHNS and CDR2 is SASEGT. The CDR3 sequence is 12 residues long. The CDR3 sequence is CASSDSLLTQYF. The DNA of the CDR3 is TGTGCCAGCAGTGATTCACTCCTGACCCAGTACTTC.

The chain joins TRBV3-1 (or the pseudogene TRBV3-2) to TRBJ2-1; 7 nucleotides agree with TRBD2. After removal of 0 bases from V and 5 bases from J, the junction contained 10 bases not matched to a gene. The CDR3 extends over 17 amino acids. The V gene's germline CDR1 is LGHDT and CDR2 YNNKEL (reference sequence). The CDR3 DNA sequence: TGTGCCAGCAGCCAAGAGGGAGGGTGGTCCGGCCACAATGAGCAGTTCTTC. Its protein product is CASSQEGGWSGHNEQFF.

V gene TRBV12-5 combines with J gene TRBJ2-7; D might be TRBD2 (7 bases). CDR1 LGHNT and CDR2 FRNRAP come from the germline V gene. Trimming left V 5 bases short and J 2 bases short, with 13 bases between. This CDR3 is built from 14 residues. In nucleotides, the CDR3 is TGTGCTAGTGGTCCCGGAGGGGGGGCCTACGAGCAGTACGTC. Its translation is CASGPGGGAYEQYV.

The chain's CDR3 is CASSQGRGSVEHF. In nucleotides, the CDR3 is TGTGCCAGCAGCCAAGGACGGGGATCAGTCGAGCATTTT. The rearrangement uses TRBV7-9 and TRBJ1-5; D remains ambiguous. CDR1 is SEHNR, CDR2 FQNEAQ, per germline (reference sequence). V was cut by 5 bases and J by 14 bases, with 19 bases left in between. CDR3 length: 13 amino acids.

The V and J genes are TRBV10-3 and TRBJ1-2, with 7 bases fitting TRBD1. From germline, CDR1 is ENHRY and CDR2 SYGVKD. V lost 3 bases to trimming and J lost 8 bases; unmatched junction nucleotides: 9. This CDR3 is 14 amino acids long. The CDR3 loop reads CAISEQGGQGGYTF. CDR3 sequence (DNA): TGTGCCATCAGTGAACAAGGGGGCCAGGGGGGCTACACCTTC.

The chain couples TRBV12-5 to TRBJ2-1, with TRBD1 matching over 9 bases. The germline CDR1 and CDR2 sequences are LGHNT and FRNRAP. The CDR3 extends over 15 amino acids. V was pared by 5 bases and J by 9 bases, with 11 bases of the junction left unmatched. The CDR3 DNA follows: TGTGCTAGTGGTCCCCCGGGGACAGGGTTTTTTGAGCAGTTCTTC. Its translation is CASGPPGTGFFEQFF.

This clone was seen a single time. The rearrangement links TRBV19 to TRBJ1-5, with a weak D call TRBD1 (6 bases). This CDR3 has 14 amino acids. Germline values: CDR1 LNHDA, CDR2 SQIVND (reference sequence). The germline V and J ends were trimmed by 4 bases and 3 bases, with 10 bases remaining between them. DNA for the CDR3: TGTGCCAGTAGTAGCCGACAGGTCAATCAGCCCCAGCATTTT. This gives the protein CASSSRQVNQPQHF.

The rearrangement links TRBV18 to TRBJ1-1, with unresolved D. The V end lost 0 bases, the J end lost 5 bases, and 22 bases lay between the germline ends. The CDR3 has 18 amino acids. Germline V gene sequence: CDR1 KGHSH, CDR2 LQKENI. For the CDR3, the DNA is TGTGCCAGCTCACCACCTCATCCCCCAACCTCCAGAGGGACTGAAGCTTTCTTT. Amino acids: CASSPPHPPTSRGTEAFF.

The chain recombines TRBV3-1 (or the pseudogene TRBV3-2) with TRBJ2-5; 13 bases agree with TRBD2. Germline CDR1 is LGHDT and CDR2 is YNNKEL (reference sequence). Germline trimming cut 4 bases from V and 5 bases from J; bases unmatched to any gene: 4. CDR3 size: 15 residues. The CDR3 DNA follows: TGTGCCAGCAGCCTAACTAGCGGGGGGGTGGAGACCCAGTACTTC. It codes for CASSLTSGGVETQYF.

The chain recombines TRBV15 with TRBJ1-5, with D possibly being TRBD1 (6 bases). V was trimmed by 5 bases and J by 2 bases, leaving 16 bases between them. The CDR3 has 16 amino acids. The germline V gene has CDR1 LNHNV and CDR2 YYDKDF (reference sequence). For the CDR3, the DNA is TGTGCCACCAGCCTCGGGGGGGCGTCGGGCAATCAGCCCCAGCATTTT. As protein: CATSLGGASGNQPQHF. Combining the CDR3 with reference TRBV15 and TRBJ1-5 gives the whole variable domain DAMVIQNPRYQVTQFGKPVTLSCSQTLNHNVMYWYQQKSSQAPKLLFHYYDKDFNNEADTPDNFQSRRPNTSFCFLDIRSPGLGDTAMYLCATSLGGASGNQPQHFGDGTRLSIL.

This chain connects TRBV27 to TRBJ2-1; maybe TRBD1 (5 bases). V dropped 5 bases and J dropped 1 base, with 15 bases sitting between them. From germline, CDR1 is MNHEY and CDR2 SMNVEV (reference sequence). CDR3 length equals 16 residues. In nucleotides, the CDR3 is TGTGCCAGCAGTCCCGTGGCAGGGTTTTCCTACAATGAGCAGTTCTTC. It encodes CASSPVAGFSYNEQFF.

The chain recombines TRBV5-4 with TRBJ2-5; 8 bases are a match to TRBD1. V lost 4 bases and J lost 5; bases outside the gene matches: 13. CDR3 length: 16 amino acids. Germline CDR1 SGHNT, CDR2 YYREEE (reference sequence). The CDR3: CASSLRTGKGRETQYF. CDR3 nucleotides: TGTGCCAGCAGCCTCCGGACAGGGAAGGGTCGGGAGACCCAGTACTTC.

This clone has just one count. CDR3 residues: CASSLVPSGGAGDTQYF. The DNA for the CDR3 is TGTGCCAGCAGCTTGGTGCCTAGCGGGGGGGCCGGAGATACGCAGTATTTT. The genes are TRBV5-8 and TRBJ2-3; 12 bases line up with TRBD2. CDR3 size: 17 residues. The junction had 7 bases not matched to a gene; V was cut back by 0 bases and J by 5 bases. CDR1 SGHTS and CDR2 YDEGEE come from the germline V gene.

The sample holds one count of this clone. J is TRBJ2-2 and V is TRBV7-6, with 7 bases identical to TRBD1. CDR1 and CDR2 from the germline V gene are SGHVS and FNYEAQ. The CDR3 totals 16 residues. After removal of 6 bases from V and 0 bases from J, the junction contained 7 bases not matched to a gene. The CDR3 DNA sequence: TGTGCCAGCAGTTCCGGGACAGCAGCGAACACCGGGGAGCTGTTTTTT. Protein: CASSSGTAANTGELFF.

The chain uses TRBV5-1 and TRBJ2-5; 10 bases match TRBD2. This CDR3 is built from 16 residues. Losses at the gene ends were 1 base for V and 5 bases for J; bases not matched to a gene: 8. Looked up from germline, CDR1 is SGHRS and CDR2 is YFSETQ. The CDR3 sequence: CASSLWLAGADETQYF. In DNA, the CDR3 is TGCGCCAGCAGCTTGTGGCTAGCGGGGGCAGATGAGACCCAGTACTTC.

V gene TRBV25-1 combines with J gene TRBJ1-6; TRBD1 might be the D (6 bases). There are 13 residues in the CDR3. V gave up 7 bases and J gave up 4 bases, with 8 bases separating them. Germline V gene data show CDR1 as MGHDK and CDR2 as SYGVNS. The CDR3: CASTDRYNSPLHF. The DNA of the CDR3 is TGTGCCAGCACAGACAGGTATAATTCACCCCTCCACTTT. The variable domain in full, with the rest retrieved from reference TRBV25-1 and TRBJ1-6, is EADIYQTPRYLVIGTGKKITLECSQTMGHDKMYWYQQDPGMELHLIHYSYGVNSTEKGDLSSESTVSRIRTEHFPLTLESARPSHTSQYLCASTDRYNSPLHFGNGTRLTVT.

The chain employs TRBV6-5 and TRBJ1-2; 8 nucleotides match TRBD1. Germline CDR1 MNHEY, CDR2 SVGAGI. The junction had 11 bases not matched to a gene; V was cut back by 7 bases and J by 7 bases. The CDR3 is 14 residues long. The CDR3 reads CASTLDRDFGGYTF. The CDR3 DNA follows: TGTGCCAGCACCCTGGACAGGGATTTTGGTGGCTACACCTTC.

V gene TRBV7-3 combines with J gene TRBJ1-1, with 7 bases that match TRBD1. The CDR3 has 14 amino acids. The germline V gene has CDR1 SGHTA and CDR2 FQGTGA. V trimming: 7 bases; J trimming: 2 bases; junction bases outside the gene matches: 7. The CDR3 reads CASKKTGINTEAFF. In DNA form, the CDR3 reads TGTGCCAGCAAGAAGACAGGGATCAACACTGAAGCTTTCTTT.

This chain joins TRBV9 and TRBJ2-1; TRBD1 aligns across 9 bases. This CDR3 has 15 residues. Trimming at V came to 4 bases and at J to 1 base, leaving 3 bases not matched to a gene. Germline CDR1 and CDR2: SGDLS and YYNGEE. The CDR3 region has the DNA TGTGCCAGCAGCACCGGACAGGGGTCCTACAATGAGCAGTTCTTC. Its protein is CASSTGQGSYNEQFF.

The chain couples TRBV7-9 to TRBJ1-5; D is undetermined. Germline-derived CDR1 and CDR2 are SEHNR and FQNEAQ (reference sequence). The V end lost 5 bases, the J end lost 6 bases, and 8 bases lay between the germline ends. The CDR3 has 12 amino acids. The chain's CDR3 is CASSVSSQPQHF. The CDR3 nucleotides are TGTGCCAGCAGCGTGTCTAGTCAGCCCCAGCATTTT.

The J gene is TRBJ1-2, the V gene TRBV5-5, with D maybe TRBD1 (5 bases). Germline-derived CDR1 and CDR2 are SGHKS and YYEKEE (reference sequence). The CDR3 has 12 residues. The V and J ends lost 0 bases and 8 bases respectively, with 8 bases between them. This chain's CDR3 is CASSLGDSGYTF. The CDR3 DNA reads TGTGCCAGCAGCTTGGGGGACTCGGGCTACACCTTC.

A single count supports this clone. CDR3: CASSYSRHGDEKLFF. The CDR3 DNA reads as TGTGCCAGCAGTTACTCGCGGCACGGTGATGAAAAACTGTTTTTT. This chain links TRBV6-5 with TRBJ1-4; D remains ambiguous. The V and J ends lost 0 bases and 6 bases respectively, with 11 bases between them. CDR1 MNHEY and CDR2 SVGAGI come from the germline V gene. The CDR3 totals 15 residues.

The genes are TRBV18 and TRBJ1-1, with D uncertain. The CDR3 length is 13 residues. V shed 0 bases and J shed 8 bases, with 10 bases lying between them. CDR1 KGHSH and CDR2 LQKENI come from the germline V gene. The CDR3 DNA is TGTGCCAGCTCACCACCGGTGGCCCGCGAAGCTTTCTTT. It codes for CASSPPVAREAFF. The whole variable domain, remainder taken from reference TRBV18 and TRBJ1-1, is NAGVMQNPRHLVRRRGQEARLRCSPMKGHSHVYWYRQLPEEGLKFMVYLQKENIIDESGMPKERFSAEFPKEGPSILRIQQVVRGDSAAYFCASSPPVAREAFFGQGTRLTVV.

V is TRBV29-1 and J is TRBJ2-5; TRBD2 aligns across 13 bases. Germline CDR1 is SQVTM and CDR2 is ANQGSEA. V trimming: 7 bases; J trimming: 10 bases; junction bases outside the gene matches: 6. This CDR3 is built from 12 residues. The chain's CDR3 is CSARTSGGDQYF. CDR3 sequence (DNA): TGCAGCGCAAGGACTAGCGGGGGAGACCAGTACTTC.